The clone carrying this T cell receptor (beta chain) has ten or more counts. Its specificity is not known. This entry comes from a study of T cell repertoires in cytomegalovirus infection. Overall study: Public TCR beta signatures were indicative of both CMV infection and a matching HLA type.

Germline-derived CDR1 and CDR2 are MNHEY and SVGAGI. This CDR3 spans 15 amino acids. The V end lost 0 bases, the J end lost 1 base, and 10 bases lay between the germline ends. Broader study findings: Cumulated frequencies of public TCR beta families served to identify carriers of CMV plus the relevant HLA. Ex vivo, HLA-C-restricted CMV-specific TCR beta clonotypes prevailed over the rest of the response.

Each CDR3 protein gets one entry after TCRdb re-called the reads with MiXCR. Here the sample spans 200,000 to 300,000 distinct CDR3 sequences, about 12% being singletons. V usage is TRBV6-5 and J usage is TRBJ2-7; D is uncertain. Input material: PBMCs. This TCR came from a human donor in good health (CMV status not recorded). Some clones in this sample may be carry-over from other donors' samples. CDR3 bases: TGTGCCAGCAGTTACTCGGCCGGCTTGTCCTACGAGCAGTACTTC. It yields the protein CASSYSAGLSYEQYF.